This T cell receptor (beta chain) stems from a study of glioma-infiltrating T cells after dendritic cell vaccination (TCRdb year 2016). Study-level background: The cohort included around 15 glioblastoma patients drawn from Phase I and II dendritic cell vaccination trials, of whom 9 were newly diagnosed and 6 had recurrent disease. Between about 2002 and 2013, the patients were given dendritic cell vaccination pulsed with autologous tumor lysate. The vaccine was prepared from monocyte-derived dendritic cells that were cultured for around 7 days with IL-4 and GM-CSF and then pulsed overnight with autologous tumor lysate. Patients received three intradermal dendritic cell vaccine injections at biweekly intervals in the arm below the axilla. In glioblastoma patients vaccinated with dendritic cells, deep sequencing of TCR beta CDR3 regions served to measure the amount of tumor-infiltrating lymphocytes and to compare repertoires between tumor and blood. Survival after dendritic cell vaccination was correlated with TCR sequencing metrics, including TIL content and tumor-blood repertoire overlap.

The V end loses 6 bases and the J end loses 1 base, and a stretch of 9 bases separates them. Per the germline V gene (reference sequence), LNHDA is the CDR1 and SQIVND is the CDR2. The CDR3 numbers 13 residues from cysteine through phenylalanine. Only the CDR3 DNA stays, 39 bases, in frame from base 1. TCRB CDR3 regions were amplified from approximately 2 ug genomic DNA, or all available DNA if less, using the immunoSEQ assay. The multiplex PCR employed 60 forward primers targeting TCR V beta segments and 13 reverse primers targeting J beta segments. Synthetic control templates were spiked into each sample at limiting dilution to estimate reads per starting template. Reads of 87 bp were generated by sequencing on the Illumina HiSeq System. On the study's bioinformatics: PCR and sequencing errors were removed by merging closely related sequences with a nearest neighbor algorithm. TCR overlap was defined as the percentage of unique tumor TCR beta sequences that were also present in the same patient's peripheral blood. The table was pulled from immuneACCESS by TCRdb, which kept in-frame rearrangements only. Such tables lose some clones; where checked, under half of the loss comes from unresolved V genes, and the rest has no known cause. V, J and clone size derive from that table, while D and trimming were established from the DNA sequence. For this sample the table gives about 49,000 clones, of which 85% were detected only once. The ten largest make up 9.5% to 12% of the sample.

Patients were selected for having adequate residual fresh-frozen tumor tissue and more than two years of available survival data. An isocitrate dehydrogenase mutation was not carried by any of the glioblastoma patients, although molecular status was otherwise variable. PBMC collection took place before vaccination, two weeks after the third vaccination, and at tumor progression if progression occurred. The Qiagen DNeasy Blood extraction Kit was used for extraction of genomic DNA. General conclusions and limits of the study: The cohort was small and heterogeneous, and full blood and tumor sets were available for few patients, with initial-recurrent tumor pairs available for even fewer patients. No direct relationship between TCR clonality and survival was found, suggesting a diverse polyclonal response may matter. The three-group TCR overlap response model was described as speculative and requiring prospective validation. Longer time to progression and overall survival after dendritic cell vaccination were predicted by higher estimated pretreatment TIL content.

On this clone itself: What antigen it recognizes has not been identified. Per-base qualities were not stored, and no clone one base away is much larger.

The input for sequencing was blood, taken before dendritic cell vaccination. The chain joins TRBV19 to TRBJ1-1; possibly the D gene is TRBD1, per 6 matching bases. The sequence derives from a human donor with glioblastoma. The CDR3 amino acid sequence is: CASSPTGNTEAFF. The DNA sequence follows: TGTGCCAGTAGCCCGACAGGGAACACTGAAGCTTTCTTT.